This T cell receptor beta chain was sequenced for a study of PD-1 blockade in classical Hodgkin lymphoma. This CDR3 spans 17 amino acids. V was shortened by 4 bases and J by 0 bases, with 17 bases between the two germline ends. The germline V gene has CDR1 SGHRS and CDR2 YFSETQ. In every patient, relapse followed autologous stem cell transplantation, while exposure to brentuximab vedotin differed. Magnetic negative selection of thawed PBMCs was the method by which CD4+ T cells were purified. Assay used: immunoSEQ multiplex PCR; TCRdb lists only in-frame clones, some missing. Among several thousand clones listed, around four fifths were seen once.

The V and J genes are TRBV5-1 and TRBJ2-1, with D perhaps TRBD2 (5 bases). The sequenced sample was CD4+ T cells from blood, obtained at baseline. The receptor's source is a human donor with classical Hodgkin lymphoma. The CDR3 DNA reads as TGCGCCAGCAGCCCCGGTCGGCTAGCAGACTCCTACAATGAGCAGTTCTTC. Protein: CASSPGRLADSYNEQFF.